Included here is one T cell receptor (beta chain) sequence, with context. Per germline, CDR1 SGHTA and CDR2 FQGTGA. V lost 5 bases to trimming and J lost 3 bases; unmatched junction nucleotides: 6. CDR3 length equals 15 residues. This sample stems from a study of blood T cell repertoires in COVID-19. Cohort placement rested on clinical history that participants reported themselves. Original data processing: Counts of nucleated cells, estimated from reference gene primer amplification, were obtained. Measured with immunoSEQ multiplex PCR; TCRdb has only the in-frame clones, and not every one. That table gives V, J and clone size, and the DNA gave D and trimming. Of approximately 280,000 clones detected, 85% appear once; the ten largest clones hold 2.5% to 3%.

V gene TRBV7-3 combines with J gene TRBJ2-4; the match to TRBD1 covers 8 bases. The source material was PBMCs or T cells enriched from blood (not recorded which). This clonotype originated in a woman aged 50 to 60 who had recovered from COVID-19. CDR3 in DNA: TGTGCCAGCAGCGCCGGACAGGGTGACAAAAACATTCAGTACTTC. It codes for CASSAGQGDKNIQYF.